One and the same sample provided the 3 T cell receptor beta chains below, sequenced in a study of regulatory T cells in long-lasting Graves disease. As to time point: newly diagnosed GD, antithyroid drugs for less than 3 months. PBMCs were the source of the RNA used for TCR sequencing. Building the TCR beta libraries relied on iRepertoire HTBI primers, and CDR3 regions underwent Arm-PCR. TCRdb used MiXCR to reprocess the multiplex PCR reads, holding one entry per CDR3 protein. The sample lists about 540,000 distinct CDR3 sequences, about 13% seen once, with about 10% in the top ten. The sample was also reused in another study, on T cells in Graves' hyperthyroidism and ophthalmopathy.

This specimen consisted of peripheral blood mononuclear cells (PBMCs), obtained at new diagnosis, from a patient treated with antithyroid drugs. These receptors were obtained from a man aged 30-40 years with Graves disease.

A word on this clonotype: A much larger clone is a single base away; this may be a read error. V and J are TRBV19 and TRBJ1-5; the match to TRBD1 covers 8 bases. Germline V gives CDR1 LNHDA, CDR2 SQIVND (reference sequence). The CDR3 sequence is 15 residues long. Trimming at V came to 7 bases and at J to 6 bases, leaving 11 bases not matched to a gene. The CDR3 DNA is TGTGCCAGTACTCTAGCAGGGGGCGCGGGTCAGCCCCAGCATTTT. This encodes CASTLAGGAGQPQHF.

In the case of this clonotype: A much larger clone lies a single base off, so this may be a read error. CDR3 in DNA: TGTGCCAGCAGTCACACTAGCGGGTTCGCAGATACGCAGTATTTT. Translated, it gives CASSHTSGFADTQYF. The chain is built from TRBV6-1 and TRBJ2-3, with 9 bases matching TRBD2. V lost 5 bases and J lost 4; bases outside the gene matches: 7. Germline V gene sequence: CDR1 MNHNS, CDR2 SASEGT. This CDR3 has 15 amino acids.

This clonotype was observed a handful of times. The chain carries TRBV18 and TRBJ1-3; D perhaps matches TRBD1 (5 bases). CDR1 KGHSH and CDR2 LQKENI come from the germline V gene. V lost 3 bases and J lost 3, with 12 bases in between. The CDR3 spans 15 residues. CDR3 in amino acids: CASSPPGTLGNTIYF. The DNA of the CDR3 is TGTGCCAGCTCACCTCCCGGGACTCTTGGAAACACCATATATTTT.